Each of the 24 T cell receptor beta chains below was sequenced from the same sample in a study of blood T cells in healthy people across ages. Using a J-beta primer mix together with a sample-barcoded 5' primer, a second PCR was run for roughly 7 to 12 cycles. TCRdb passed the 5' RACE reads through MiXCR, listing each CDR3 protein once. The sample has about a million distinct CDR3 sequences, about 48% seen once. Material: blood. Receptors were obtained from a man aged 25-45 years in good health.

V gene TRBV11-1 combines with J gene TRBJ2-7, with 7 positions matching TRBD1. The J call may be incorrect, as the DNA end agrees better with TRBJ2-5. The germline gives CDR1 SGHAT, CDR2 FQDESV (reference sequence). The CDR3 length is 15 residues. The CDR3 spells CASSLETGWQETQYF. The CDR3 DNA follows: TGTGCCAGCAGCTTAGAGACAGGGTGGCAGGAGACCCAGTACTTC.

The genes are TRBV11-2 and TRBJ2-3; D is undetermined. V lost 6 bases and J 6 bases, leaving 13 bases between the germline ends. The CDR3 has 13 residues. Germline CDR1 reads SGHAT; CDR2 reads FQNNGV. The CDR3 DNA reads as TGTGCCAGCAGTGTGACAAGGGTTGATACGCAGTATTTT. It encodes CASSVTRVDTQYF.

This clonotype was recorded a few times. The V and J genes are TRBV10-3 and TRBJ2-3; TRBD1 matches 8 bases. The J segment lost 0 bases and the V segment lost 4 bases, leaving 3 bases of the junction unmatched. The V gene's germline CDR1 is ENHRY and CDR2 SYGVKD. This CDR3 region has 15 residues. CDR3 sequence: CAISAGQGSTDTQYF. CDR3 DNA: TGTGCCATCAGTGCCGGACAGGGAAGCACAGATACGCAGTATTTT.

This chain uses TRBV29-1 with TRBJ2-3, with 9 bases lining up with TRBD2. CDR1 is SQVTM and CDR2 is ANQGSEA in the germline V gene. This CDR3 is 13 amino acids long. Trimming removed 4 bases from V and 1 base from J; junction bases left unmatched: 0. The CDR3 sequence is CSVGTSGTDTQYF. For the CDR3, the DNA is TGCAGCGTTGGGACTAGCGGCACAGATACGCAGTATTTT.

DNA for the CDR3: TGTGCCACCAGTGATTTAACAGGCACAGATACGCAGTATTTT. Protein: CATSDLTGTDTQYF. This rearrangement joins TRBV24-1 to TRBJ2-3; D ambiguous. The CDR3 covers 14 residues. Trimming cost V 1 base and J 1 base, with 5 bases left between them. The germline V gene has CDR1 KGHDR and CDR2 SFDVKD.

J is TRBJ2-4 and V is TRBV2, with 11 nucleotides matching TRBD2. This CDR3 is 16 amino acids long. Germline assignment: CDR1 SNHLY and CDR2 FYNNEI. The trim removed 6 bases at V and 3 bases at J, leaving 7 bases unmatched. Written as DNA, the CDR3 is TGTGCCAGCAGCGCTACTAGCGGGGGTGGCAAAAACATTCAGTACTTC. Amino acid sequence: CASSATSGGGKNIQYF.

The chain recombines TRBV29-1 with TRBJ2-5; D unresolved. The germline V gene encodes CDR1 SQVTM and CDR2 ANQGSEA. The CDR3 is 12 residues long. The ends were cut back, 4 bases at V and 3 bases at J, with 9 bases in the middle. The CDR3: CSVVEAEETQYF. CDR3 in DNA: TGCAGCGTTGTTGAGGCAGAAGAGACCCAGTACTTC.

J is TRBJ2-5 and V is TRBV11-1, with 7 bases matching TRBD2. The germline CDR1 and CDR2 sequences are SGHAT and FQDESV (reference sequence). The CDR3 has 15 amino acids. V shed 3 bases and J 1 base; nucleotides not matched to a gene: 5. The CDR3 bases are TGTGCCAGCAGCTTCCAGCGGGGATCCCAAGAGACCCAGTACTTC. Amino acids: CASSFQRGSQETQYF. Combining the CDR3 with reference TRBV11-1 and TRBJ2-5 gives the whole variable domain EAEVAQSPRYKITEKSQAVAFWCDPISGHATLYWYRQILGQGPELLVQFQDESVVDDSQLPKDRFSAERLKGVDSTLKIQPAELGDSAMYLCASSFQRGSQETQYFGPGTRLLVL.

The chain employs TRBV10-3 and TRBJ2-1; the D is unclear. CDR1 is ENHRY and CDR2 is SYGVKD in the germline V gene. There are 11 residues in the CDR3. Trimming stripped 10 bases from V and 9 bases from J, with 13 bases between. The CDR3 DNA follows: TGTGCCACCTCGGTGGGCAGTGAGCAGTTCTTC. Its translation is CATSVGSEQFF.

This clonotype was picked up one time. A junction boundary mismatches the germline segment, possibly from a read error. CDR3 sequence reads: CASSSGTVSYNGQFF. The CDR3 DNA sequence: TGCGCCAGCAGCTCCGGGACAGTGAGCTACAATGGGCAGTTCTTC. V usage is TRBV5-1 and J usage is TRBJ2-1; 7 positions match TRBD1. The CDR3 contains 15 residues. The germline CDR1 and CDR2 sequences are SGHRS and YFSETQ.

This clonotype was observed a few times. The chain links TRBV3-1 to TRBJ2-5; D is unclear. Germline lookup yields CDR1 LGHDT and CDR2 YNNKEL (reference sequence). CDR3 length: 13 residues. Between the trimmed V and J ends, which lost 2 bases and 2 bases, there was a span of 6 bases. The DNA for the CDR3 is TGTGCCAGCAGCCAAAATCCTCAAGAGACCCAGTACTTC. Amino acid sequence: CASSQNPQETQYF.

Regarding this clonotype: A clone one base away is much larger, so this may be a read error. The genes are TRBV7-8 and TRBJ1-1; D is unclear. This CDR3 region has 15 residues. Germline-derived CDR1 and CDR2 are SGHVS and FQNEAQ. Trimming took off 2 bases at V and 1 base at J, with 11 bases between the two ends. This chain's CDR3 is CASSLIGTTNTEAFF. The CDR3 DNA follows: TGTGCCAGCAGCTTAATCGGCACAACGAACACTGAAGCTTTCTTT.

The chain uses TRBV6-4 and TRBJ2-1; 9 bases are a match to TRBD1. V dropped 3 bases and J dropped 5; count of bases not matched to a gene: 2. Germline V gives CDR1 MRHNA, CDR2 SNTAGT. The CDR3 runs 14 residues. Here the CDR3 reads CASSEGTGHNEQFF. The DNA of the CDR3 is TGTGCCAGCAGTGAAGGGACAGGGCACAATGAGCAGTTCTTC.

The rearrangement joins TRBV20-1 to TRBJ1-1; D may be TRBD1 (5 bases). V dropped 7 bases and J dropped 1 base, with 16 bases sitting between them. The germline gives CDR1 DFQATT, CDR2 SNEGSKA (reference sequence). This CDR3 contains 14 residues. The CDR3 bases are TGCAGTGGGATCAGAGACAGCTCGAACACTGAAGCTTTCTTT. It is translated as CSGIRDSSNTEAFF.

Regarding this clonotype: Germline and junction disagree at one end, which may indicate a read error. This rearrangement joins TRBV4-2 to TRBJ2-5; D not resolved. CDR3 length: 18 residues. CDR1 and CDR2 (germline): LGHNA, YNFKEQ. As DNA, the CDR3 is TGTGCCAGCAGCCAAGAAGGCGGAACGGCCATTGGTCAAGAGACCCGGTACTTC. It specifies CASSQEGGTAIGQETRYF.

The chain combines TRBV5-4 with TRBJ2-2, with TRBD1 as a possible D gene (6 bases). The germline V gene has CDR1 SGHNT and CDR2 YYREEE (reference sequence). The CDR3 has 16 amino acids. The germline V and J ends were trimmed by 1 base and 2 bases, with 12 bases remaining between them. CDR3 DNA: TGTGCCAGCAGCTTGCGCCAGGGGTTTAACACCGGGGAGCTGTTTTTT. Protein product: CASSLRQGFNTGELFF.

The rearrangement links TRBV18 to TRBJ1-2; a possible D gene is TRBD1 (5 bases). Trimming removed 1 base from V and 0 bases from J, with 6 bases in between. CDR3 length: 14 residues. The germline gives CDR1 KGHSH, CDR2 LQKENI. CDR3 amino acids: CASSPRTSNYGYTF. CDR3 nucleotides: TGTGCCAGCTCACCACGGACATCTAACTATGGCTACACCTTC.

This clonotype was counted only a few times. The rearrangement joins TRBV6-5 to TRBJ2-7, with TRBD2 as a possible D gene (6 bases). The V gene's germline CDR1 is MNHEY and CDR2 SVGAGI. Trimming left V 4 bases short and J 1 base short, with 14 bases between. This CDR3 region has 15 residues. CDR3 nucleotides: TGTGCCAGCAGTTCCGGCGGGGTTAAGTCCTACGAGCAGTACTTC. It translates to CASSSGGVKSYEQYF.

This clonotype was counted between two and nine times. V usage is TRBV28 and J usage is TRBJ1-5; D not certain. The CDR3 has 13 amino acids. CDR1 MDHEN and CDR2 SYDVKM come from the germline V gene. Trimming stripped 5 bases from V and 7 bases from J, with 12 bases between. As DNA, the CDR3 is TGTGCCAGCAGTGGAGAAGGGCAACAGCCCCAGCATTTT. This encodes CASSGEGQQPQHF.

The CDR3 DNA reads TGTGCCATCAGTGACCCGGGACGAAGCTCCTACAATGAGCAGTTCTTC. Translated, it gives CAISDPGRSSYNEQFF. The gene calls are TRBV10-3 and TRBJ2-1, with D possibly called TRBD1 or TRBD2 (5 bases each). Deletions cut 3 bases from V and 0 bases from J, with 12 bases between. The CDR3 contains 16 residues. CDR1 and CDR2 from the germline V gene are ENHRY and SYGVKD.

This clonotype was seen a handful of times. The V gene is TRBV2, the J gene TRBJ1-2; TRBD1 is a possible D gene (5 bases). With 4 bases removed from V and 2 bases from J, the gap between germline ends came to 11 bases. This CDR3 comprises 14 residues. Germline V gene lookup returns CDR1 SNHLY and CDR2 FYNNEI. CDR3 sequence: CASSAEGVNYGYTF. CDR3 coding DNA: TGTGCCAGCAGTGCTGAAGGGGTAAACTATGGCTACACCTTC.

This clonotype was counted once. V is TRBV6-5 and J is TRBJ1-2, with unresolved D. Between the trimmed V and J ends, which lost 2 bases and 0 bases, there was a span of 4 bases. There are 13 residues in the CDR3. CDR1 MNHEY and CDR2 SVGAGI come from the germline V gene. CDR3 sequence: CASSYDTNYGYTF. The CDR3 nucleotides read TGTGCCAGCAGTTACGACACTAACTATGGCTACACCTTC.

This clonotype was seen a few times. V is TRBV7-2 and J is TRBJ2-5; D call uncertain. The V end lost 3 bases, the J end lost 4 bases, and 9 bases lay between the germline ends. Germline CDR1 reads SGHTA; CDR2 reads FQGNSA. The CDR3 covers 13 residues. The CDR3 DNA sequence: TGTGCCAGCAGCTTGGTTTACGGAGAGACCCAGTACTTC. As protein: CASSLVYGETQYF.

In the case of this clonotype: One end of the junction varies from germline; a read error may be responsible. The rearrangement joins TRBV27 to TRBJ1-6; D gene uncertain. The germline gives CDR1 MNHEY, CDR2 SMNVEV (reference sequence). The CDR3 spans 16 residues. CDR3 DNA sequence: TGTGCCAGCAGCAAAAGGGAAAGCTCCTATAAGTCACCCCTCCACTTT. It yields the protein CASSKRESSYKSPLHF.